The entry that follows covers one TCR beta chain sequence. The antigen this receptor binds is unknown. No per-base quality is available; no much larger clone lies one base away. CD8 naive samples were obtained by positive selection for CCR7 among CD45RO-negative cells, yielding a CD45RA+CCR7+ population from which TemRA cells were excluded. Healthy HIV-negative adults with no recently reported acute infections or vaccinations were included as donors. Every donor was a Caucasian adult residing in Nashville, Tennessee, USA. Blood was collected by leukapheresis, and PBMCs were isolated by Ficoll-Histopaque density gradient centrifugation and then cryopreserved in liquid nitrogen vapor phase. Analytical flow cytometry was used to check the purity and quantity of every magnetically sorted T cell population. From each sorted fraction, genomic DNA was isolated and quantified by UV absorbance on a Nanodrop 2000c.

The trim is 0 bases for V and 5 bases for J, with a gap of 14 bases between the germline ends. As encoded in the germline V gene, CDR1 is SGHRS while CDR2 is YFSETQ. The cysteine opens and the phenylalanine closes a CDR3 of 16 amino acids. This entry keeps only the CDR3 DNA: 48 bases, framed from base 1. The data were obtained in a study of shared clonotypes between healthy human individuals (dated by TCRdb to 2018 to 2021). In terms of the full investigation: A few men and two women, aged 18 to 49 years, made up the cohort. To estimate repertoire size and how much clonotypes are shared between individuals, the study performed deep sequencing of blood TCR repertoires from roughly five healthy adults. Between about 0.85 and 9.5 billion PBMCs per donor were obtained by leukapheresis. Different laboratories and diverse techniques were used to prepare libraries and sequence TCR repertoires, to increase sequencing depth and limit assay-specific biases. For each donor, three plates each were used for CD4 naive and CD4 memory, two plates were used for CD8 naive, and one plate was used for CD8 memory. Beyond this particular receptor, the publication reports: Sampling was limited to blood, and TCR repertoires in tissue likely differ from TCR repertoires in blood. Naive subsets generally had larger estimated clonotype richness than memory subsets. Rarefaction of sorted-subset datasets indicated incomplete sequencing despite the large sequencing depth. Higher generation probabilities were observed for clonotypes shared by all four sorted-subset donors than for non-shared clonotypes. The small number of donors limited the genetic and exposure-history diversity represented. Roughly 5% of naive CD4, 3.5% of naive CD8, 2.3% of memory CD4, and around 0.4% of memory CD8 clonotypes were shared across four donors. Based on pairwise subsampling, the degree of clonotype sharing among donors was expected to be affected by sequencing depth.

Using the deep immunoSEQ assay, multiplex PCR amplified TCR CDR3 regions from genomic DNA. Genomic DNA extracted from each cell subset was distributed evenly over all wells of several immunoSEQ 96-well plates, and each plate served as one replicate. Each replicate PCR for sorted subsets received around 0.2 ug genomic DNA, equal to about 30,000 T cell genomes. Purified libraries were measured with a Qubit 3.0 fluorometer, size-checked on a Bioanalyzer 2100, and measured again with the KAPA Library Quantification kit. Each immunoSEQ 96-well plate was sequenced on its own single-read 150-cycle Illumina NextSeq 550 flow cell. Concerning the study's data processing: Because the immunoSEQ output held only junctional sequences and lacked quality scores, the filtering could not match the filtering applied to full-length reads. Sequences were annotated with PyIR, a Python wrapper for IgBLAST v1.9, using IMGT germline references to assign V/J genes and CDR3. Reads with weak V/J assignments (E-value above 1e-6), missing CDR3, stop codons, out-of-frame junctions, or ambiguous translated residues were removed. V3J clonotypes were defined as sequences sharing the same inferred V gene, J gene, and CDR3 amino acid sequence. To compute the percentage overlap between repertoires, the number of shared unique clonotypes was divided by the size of the smaller repertoire. Repertoire richness was assessed with RTK rarefaction, the Chao1 estimator, and Recon v2.1 estimates of unobserved clonotypes. OLGA was used to compute generation probabilities for all TCRbeta clonotypes that the gDNA method yielded from a handful of donors. TCRdb holds this immuneACCESS table with in-frame rearrangements only. Some clones are missing; in checked studies, unresolved V genes explain under half, and the rest has no known cause. D and trimming were read from the DNA, whereas the V and J calls and clone size are those reported in that table. The sample records more than 2 million clones, around 93% of which are singletons. The top ten constitute more than 1.5% of the sample.

The chain joins TRBV5-1 to TRBJ2-2; D gene: possibly TRBD2, on 5 matching bases. The receptor's source is a man aged 18 to 30 in good health. Some clones in this sample may be carry-over from other donors' samples. Sequenced sample: naive CD8+ T cells from PBMCs. In the paper's terms, the cell subset or site label means: CD45RA+CCR7+. For the CDR3, the sequence is CASSLAGSQRTGELFF. The sequenced DNA is TGCGCCAGCAGCTTGGCAGGCAGTCAGCGGACCGGGGAGCTGTTTTTT.